The TCR beta chain described here comes from a study of regulatory T cells in long-lasting Graves disease (dated by TCRdb to about 2021). Some background on the complete study: Persistent Graves' disease meant more than 5 years of antithyroid drug treatment with TSH receptor autoantibodies that stayed positive. This study used TCR sequencing and RNA sequencing of peripheral blood to compare persistent Graves' disease patients against newly diagnosed Graves' disease patients. The study took place in China and was registered as a clinical trial. A total of around 33 samples underwent TCR sequencing, from some 13 patients with persistent Graves' disease and 20 or so patients with newly diagnosed Graves' disease. On average, persistent Graves' disease patients in the clinical cohort had been on antithyroid drugs for approximately ten years. Broad study findings and their caveats: The study examined only peripheral blood because the primary lesion, thyroid tissue, could not be accessed. Sequencing and analysis were limited to the TCR beta chain. The small sample size was acknowledged by the authors as a limitation that may reduce accuracy. TRBV28, TRBJ1-2 and TRBJ2-5 were preferentially used in persistent disease, while TRBV20-1 and TRBJ2-1 were favored in newly diagnosed disease. More public clonotypes were shared among persistent patients (under 3,000) than among newly diagnosed patients (over 900). Lower TCR Shannon entropy and fewer highly expanded clones were observed in persistent Graves' disease patients than in newly diagnosed patients, which suggested clonal expansion.

The intended sense of this specimen's time point label: persistent/refractory GD, antithyroid drugs over 5 years with positive TRAb. For both TCR sequencing and RNA sequencing, RNA was extracted from PBMCs in TRIzol. The diagnosis of Graves' disease was made according to American Thyroid Association guidelines. Patients for the study were recruited at an endocrinology department in Xi'an, China. Each patient gave approximately 9 milliliters of peripheral blood, collected in an EDTA anticoagulant tube. Ficoll Paque Plus density gradient separation was used to isolate PBMCs, and no further T cell sorting was done. An Agilent 2100 Bioanalyzer and agarose gel were used to check RNA quality, and a NanoDrop 2000 was used to measure RNA concentration. Receptors were amplified or captured by multiplex PCR. The sequencer listed for this sample is Illumina HiSeq 4000. To build TCR beta libraries, CDR3 regions were amplified by Arm-PCR using iRepertoire HTBI primers. PCR products were gel purified before sequencing. In the original analysis: Gene usage analysis of CDR3 amino acid clonotypes used the 55 to 65 TRBV and approximately 13 TRBJ segments found across samples. COPE and FqMerger were used to merge the filtered high-quality paired reads into contigs. Contigs were aligned with BLAST to IMGT TRBV, TRBD and TRBJ reference genes, and CDR3 was defined per IMGT. Any clonotype with a frequency above 0.1% was counted as a highly expanded clone. Shannon entropy served as the measure of repertoire diversity, while the Gini coefficient captured V-J evenness. A clonotype found in more than one individual was treated as public. TCRdb redid the processing of the public reads, applying fastp at Q25 and MiXCR, and retained in-frame beta chains. Rows merge per CDR3 protein into single entries with the most common DNA and genes. The V and J calls were not made by the authors but by TCRdb's processing. In all, the sample holds hundreds of thousands of distinct CDR3 sequences, and approximately 31% of those were seen once. The ten largest clones represent 35% to 55% of the sample.

Worth noting for this clonotype: Its antigen is not yet known. One base away there is no much larger clone; base qualities are not given.

V loses 7 bases at its end and J loses 6 bases; junction bases beyond the gene matches: 7. Based on the germline V gene, the CDR1 and CDR2 sequences are SQVTM and ANQGSEA. CDR3 length: 13 amino acids, cysteine to phenylalanine. Of the read, only the CDR3 DNA is kept; its 39 bases are in frame from base 1. Source: peripheral blood mononuclear cells (PBMCs), taken when the disease was refractory, from a patient treated with antithyroid drugs. The sequence links TRBV29-1 to TRBJ2-7; 12 central nucleotides agree with TRBD2. The TCR was taken from a female donor with Graves disease. The CDR3 protein: CSARTSGIPEQYF. The sequenced DNA is TGCAGCGCAAGGACTAGCGGGATCCCCGAGCAGTACTTC.